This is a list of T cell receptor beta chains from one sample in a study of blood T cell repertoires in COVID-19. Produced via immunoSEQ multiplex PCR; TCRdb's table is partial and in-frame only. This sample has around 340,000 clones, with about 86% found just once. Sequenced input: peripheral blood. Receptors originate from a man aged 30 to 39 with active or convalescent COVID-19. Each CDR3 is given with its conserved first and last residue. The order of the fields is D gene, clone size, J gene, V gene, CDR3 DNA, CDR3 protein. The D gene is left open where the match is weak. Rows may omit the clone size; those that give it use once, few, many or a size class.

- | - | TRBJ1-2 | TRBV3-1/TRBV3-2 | TGTGCCAGCAGCCAAGAAGCGGTCAGCCTATTTGGCTACACCTTC | CASSQEAVSLFGYTF
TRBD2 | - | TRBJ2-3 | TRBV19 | TGTGCCAGTAGCGAAGGGACTAGCGGTCTCACAGATACGCAGTATTTT | CASSEGTSGLTDTQYF
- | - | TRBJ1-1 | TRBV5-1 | TGCGCCAGCAGCTTGGGACAGACCTCATTGAACACTGAAGCTTTCTTT | CASSLGQTSLNTEAFF
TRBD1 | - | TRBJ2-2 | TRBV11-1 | TGTGCCAGCAGCGTCGACAGGGCGAACACCGGGGAGCTGTTTTTT | CASSVDRANTGELFF
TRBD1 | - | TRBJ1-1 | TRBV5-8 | TGTGCCAGCAGCTTGAAGACAGGGTGGGAAGCTTTCTTT | CASSLKTGWEAFF
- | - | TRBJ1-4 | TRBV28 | TGTGCCAGCAGACCTTTCTTCGGAGATGCTAATGAAAAACTGTTTTTT | CASRPFFGDANEKLFF
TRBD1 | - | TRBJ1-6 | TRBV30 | TGTGCCTGGAGCCCGGGACAGCGAAATTCACCCCTCCACTTT | CAWSPGQRNSPLHF
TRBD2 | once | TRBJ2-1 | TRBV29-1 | TGCAGCGTGCTGGAGGGTTCCGCGGGAGGGCCGTACTATGAGCAGTTCTTC | CSVLEGSAGGPYYEQFF
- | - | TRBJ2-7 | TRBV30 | TGTGCCTGGAGTGCCGGTGGGCCCATCTACGAGCAGTACTTC | CAWSAGGPIYEQYF
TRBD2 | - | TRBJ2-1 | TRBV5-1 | TGCGCCAGCAGCTTGGTCGCGGGAGGGCGGGATGAGCAGTTCTTC | CASSLVAGGRDEQFF
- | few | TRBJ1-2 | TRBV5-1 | TGCGCCAGCAGCTTGGACACTAAGTACGGCTACACCTTC | CASSLDTKYGYTF
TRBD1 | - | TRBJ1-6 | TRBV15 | TGTGCCACCAGCAGAGAGGACAGGGGAGGACCCCTCCACTTT | CATSREDRGGPLHF
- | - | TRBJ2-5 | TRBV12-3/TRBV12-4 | TGTGCCAGCAGTGCAGGCGAGACCCAGTACTTC | CASSAGETQYF
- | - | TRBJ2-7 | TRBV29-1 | TGCAGCGTTGGAAGAGGGAGTCCCTACGAGCAGTACTTC | CSVGRGSPYEQYF
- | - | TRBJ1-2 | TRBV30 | TGTGCCTGGGAGGTGGCAGGGGATGGCTACACCTTC | CAWEVAGDGYTF
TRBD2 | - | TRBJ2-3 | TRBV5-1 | TGCGCCAGCAGCAAAGCTCCTAAGGCGGGGGGCCCCACCAGCACAGATACGCAGTATTTT | CASSKAPKAGGPTSTDTQYF
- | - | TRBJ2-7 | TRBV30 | TGTGCCTGGAGTTTAGGACAGTACTACGAGCAGTACTTC | CAWSLGQYYEQYF
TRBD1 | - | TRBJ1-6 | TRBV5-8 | TGTGCCAGCAGCCCCCCGACAGGGAACTCCTATAATTCACCCCTCCACTTT | CASSPPTGNSYNSPLHF
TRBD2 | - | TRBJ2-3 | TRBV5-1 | TGCGCCAGCAGCTTGAGCGGGGTTGCAGATACGCAGTATTTT | CASSLSGVADTQYF
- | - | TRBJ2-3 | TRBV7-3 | TGTGCCAGCAGCTTAAGTCTAGGGGGCACAGATACGCAGTATTTT | CASSLSLGGTDTQYF
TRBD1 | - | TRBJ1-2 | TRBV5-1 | TGCGCCAGCAGCTTAAGTGGACAGGGTCACTATGGCTACACCTTC | CASSLSGQGHYGYTF
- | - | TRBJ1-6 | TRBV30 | TGTGCCTGGAGTGTACTGGGGGCAGGTCAAACACCCCTCCACTTT | CAWSVLGAGQTPLHF
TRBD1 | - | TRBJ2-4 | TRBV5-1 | TGCGCCAGCAGCTTGGGTGCAGGGGGAGCTCAGTACTTC | CASSLGAGGAQYF
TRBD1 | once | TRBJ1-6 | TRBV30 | TGTGCCTGGAACAAGGGGGCCTCTAATTCACCCCTCCACTTT | CAWNKGASNSPLHF
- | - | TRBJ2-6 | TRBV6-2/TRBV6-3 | TGTGCCAGCAGTTCACTATCGACGGAACCGGGGGCCAACGTCCTGACTTTC | CASSSLSTEPGANVLTF
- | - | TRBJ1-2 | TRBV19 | TGTGCCAGTAGGGACACCCAGGGCTATGGCTACACCTTC | CASRDTQGYGYTF
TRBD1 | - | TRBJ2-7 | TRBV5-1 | TGCGCCTCCGGGGGTAGGACAGGGTCAGGCGAGCAGTACTTC | CASGGRTGSGEQYF
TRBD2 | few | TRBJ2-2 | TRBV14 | TGTGCCAGCAGCCACCACCATCTAGCGGGAGGGGCCGGGGAGCTGTTTTTT | CASSHHHLAGGAGELFF
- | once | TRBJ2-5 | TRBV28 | TGTGCCAGCAGTTTTAGTTATCGGCAAGAGACCCAGTACTTC | CASSFSYRQETQYF
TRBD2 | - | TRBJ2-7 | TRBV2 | TGTGCCAGCAGTGAAAGGGGGACTAGCTTGTCCGAGCAGTACTTC | CASSERGTSLSEQYF
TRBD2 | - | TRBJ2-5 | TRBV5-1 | TGCGCCAGCAGCGTCGGACTAGCGGGAGGAGAGACCCAGTACTTC | CASSVGLAGGETQYF
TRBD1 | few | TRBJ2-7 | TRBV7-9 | TGTGCCAGCACACACTTCGACAGGGTCTACGAGCAGTACTTC | CASTHFDRVYEQYF
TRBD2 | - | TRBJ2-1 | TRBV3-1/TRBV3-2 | TGTGCCAGCAGCCAAGGATTCGGGGGGGCCAAAAACAATGAGCAGTTCTTC | CASSQGFGGAKNNEQFF
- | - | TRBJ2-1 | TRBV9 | TGTGCCAGCAGCGCTTCTCTTTCGGGGAGCTCCTACAATGAGCAGTTCTTC | CASSASLSGSSYNEQFF
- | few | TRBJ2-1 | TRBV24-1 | TGTGCCACCAGTGATTTGAGGGGTAATGAGCAGTTCTTC | CATSDLRGNEQFF
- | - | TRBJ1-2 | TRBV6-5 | TGTGCCAGCAGTCCTACGACAGCTAACTATGGCTACACCTTC | CASSPTTANYGYTF
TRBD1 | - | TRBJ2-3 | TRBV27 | TGTGCCAGCAGTTTCATGACAGGGGGCACAGATACGCAGTATTTT | CASSFMTGGTDTQYF
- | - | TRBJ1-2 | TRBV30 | TGTGCCTGGAGTTACAGGGCCTATGGCTACACCTTC | CAWSYRAYGYTF
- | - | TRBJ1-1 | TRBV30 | TGTGCCTTCGGGGGAGGGAGCAGAGCTTTCTTT | CAFGGGSRAFF